Sequencing of this T cell receptor beta chain was carried out in a study of blood T cell repertoires in COVID-19. Sequencing was performed with immunoSEQ multiplex PCR; in TCRdb, only in-frame clones are kept and a portion is missing. The sample includes 200,000 to 250,000 clones, approximately 87% of them seen just once. The CDR3 loop spans 14 amino acids. V lost 3 bases and J 6 bases, leaving 16 bases between the germline ends. Germline lookup yields CDR1 DFQATT and CDR2 SNEGSKA (reference sequence). This rearrangement joins TRBV20-1 to TRBJ2-3; D is undetermined. Sequencing was performed on peripheral blood. The source of this sequence is a woman aged 70-85 years with active or convalescent COVID-19. The CDR3 loop reads CSASRLRGPDTQYF. The CDR3 DNA reads TGCAGTGCTAGTAGGCTCCGCGGCCCGGATACGCAGTATTTT.